This T cell receptor (beta chain) was recorded in a study of T cells after yellow fever vaccination. Points from the study as a whole: Once the booster was given, most primary-vaccination clones reappeared, at more than 95% for CD4 and 85% to 90% for CD8. Peaking faster, on day 5 versus 15, the secondary response was nonetheless weaker. Repertoires obtained by FACS sorting could include abundant clonotypes that entered as contaminants from the bulk population.

Of note for this clonotype: Antigen specificity is unknown. Relative to the germline gene, one junction end is altered; a read error may explain this.

The CDR3 has 14 amino acids. Germline V gene sequence: CDR1 SGHRS, CDR2 YFSETQ. 5'RACE template switching produced TCR cDNA carrying a universal primer site and UMIs. In TCRdb, the 5' RACE reads were re-called with MiXCR into one record per CDR3 protein. The table has a few hundred thousand distinct CDR3 sequences, 6.9% seen once. This sequence was found in a man aged 25 to 45 who received the YFV17D yellow fever vaccine. V is TRBV5-1 and J is TRBJ2-1; D uncertain. Sequenced material: CD4+ T cells sorted from PBMCs, taken 15 days after the yellow fever booster vaccination. In DNA, the CDR3 is TGCGCCTGCAGCTCATGGACCGCATACAATGAGCAGTTCTTC. Protein: CACSSWTAYNEQFF.